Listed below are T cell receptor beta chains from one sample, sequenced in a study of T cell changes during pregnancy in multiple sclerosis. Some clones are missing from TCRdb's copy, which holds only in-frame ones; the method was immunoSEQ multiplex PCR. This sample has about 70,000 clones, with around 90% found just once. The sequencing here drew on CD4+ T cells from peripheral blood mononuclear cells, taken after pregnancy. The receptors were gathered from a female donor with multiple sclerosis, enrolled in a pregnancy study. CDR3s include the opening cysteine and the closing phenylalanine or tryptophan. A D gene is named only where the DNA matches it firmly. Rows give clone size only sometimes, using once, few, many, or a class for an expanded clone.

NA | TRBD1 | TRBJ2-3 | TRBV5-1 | TGCGCCAGCAGCTTAGGGGGCAAACCGGAGACAGATACGCAGTATTTT | CASSLGGKPETDTQYF
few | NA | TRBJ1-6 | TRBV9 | TGTGCCAGCAGCGTAGAGGGGGTTTTAAATTCACCCCTCCACTTT | CASSVEGVLNSPLHF
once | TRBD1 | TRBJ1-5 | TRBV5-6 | TGTGCCAGCAGCGAGTCACAGGGGGCAAATCAGCCCCAGCATTTT | CASSESQGANQPQHF
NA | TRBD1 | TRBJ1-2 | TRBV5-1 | TGCGCCAGCAGCTACAATCCGGGACAGGGTTATGGCTACACCTTC | CASSYNPGQGYGYTF
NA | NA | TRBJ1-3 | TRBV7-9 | TGTGCCAGCAGCCCCAAACAACGGGTTGGAAACACCATATATTTT | CASSPKQRVGNTIYF
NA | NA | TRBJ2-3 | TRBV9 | TGTGCCAGCAGCGTAGGAACCCTAAGCACAGATACGCAGTATTTT | CASSVGTLSTDTQYF
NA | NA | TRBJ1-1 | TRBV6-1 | TGTGCCAGCAGTGACCTGGGCGGGGGTATGAACACTGAAGCTTTCTTT | CASSDLGGGMNTEAFF
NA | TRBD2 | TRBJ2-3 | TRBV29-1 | TGCAGCGTAGATTTTAGCGGGGGGGCCACAGATACGCAGTATTTT | CSVDFSGGATDTQYF
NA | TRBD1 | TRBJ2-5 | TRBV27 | TGTGCCAGCAGCCCATCCTTCCCGGGACAGGGGTCGGTTTTACCTTCCCAAGAGACCCAGTACTTC | CASSPSFPGQGSVLPSQETQYF
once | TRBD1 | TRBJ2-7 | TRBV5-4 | TGTGCCAGCAGCTTAATCGGACAGGCTTCCGAGCAGTACTTC | CASSLIGQASEQYF
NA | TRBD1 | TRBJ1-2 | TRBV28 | TGTGCCAGCAGTCCCGGACAGGTATATGGCTACACCTTC | CASSPGQVYGYTF
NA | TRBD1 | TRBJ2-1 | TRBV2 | TGTGCCAGCAGTGGGACAGGGTCGGGGTTCGATGAGCAGTTCTTC | CASSGTGSGFDEQFF
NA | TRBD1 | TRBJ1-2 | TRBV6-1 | TGTGCCAGCAGTGGAAGGTTGACAGGGGCCGATGGCTACACCTTC | CASSGRLTGADGYTF
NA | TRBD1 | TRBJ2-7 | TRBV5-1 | TGCGCCAGCGGAGGACAGGGGGAGGGCGAGCAGTACTTC | CASGGQGEGEQYF
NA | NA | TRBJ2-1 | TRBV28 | TGTGTCAGCTTATCGGGGAGAAGCTACAATGAGCAGTTCTTC | CVSLSGRSYNEQFF
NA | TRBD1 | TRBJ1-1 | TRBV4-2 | TGTGCCAGCAGCCAAGATCCCGACAGGGGGCCGATGAACACTGAAGCTTTCTTT | CASSQDPDRGPMNTEAFF
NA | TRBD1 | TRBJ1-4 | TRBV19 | TGTGCCAGTACCCATAGCCGAAACAGGGGCGGAAATGAAAAACTGTTTTTT | CASTHSRNRGGNEKLFF
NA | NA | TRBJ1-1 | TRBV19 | TGTGCCAGTAGTTTCTCACAGGGACGGACTGAAGCTTTCTTT | CASSFSQGRTEAFF
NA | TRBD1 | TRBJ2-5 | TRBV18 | TGTGCCAGCTCCAACTGGACAGGGGGCGCGGAGACCCAGTACTTC | CASSNWTGGAETQYF
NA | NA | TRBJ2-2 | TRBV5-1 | TGCGCCAGCAGCTTGGGCCTTCGGACACCGAAAACCGGGGAGCTGTTTTTT | CASSLGLRTPKTGELFF
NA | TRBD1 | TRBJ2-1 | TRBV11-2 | TGTGCCAGCAGCCTCGGACAGGGGAGGAACAATGAGCAGTTCTTC | CASSLGQGRNNEQFF
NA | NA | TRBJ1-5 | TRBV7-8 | TGTGCCAGCAGCTTAACGGGAGGTTGGGGGCCAGGCAATCAGCCCCAGCATTTT | CASSLTGGWGPGNQPQHF
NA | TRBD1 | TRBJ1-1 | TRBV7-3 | TGTGCCAGCAGCTTAACGGTACTTGGACAGGGGAACACTGAAGCTTTCTTT | CASSLTVLGQGNTEAFF
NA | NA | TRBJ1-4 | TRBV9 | TGTGCCAGCAGCGTCCGGGACACCGTAAATGAAAAACTGTTTTTT | CASSVRDTVNEKLFF
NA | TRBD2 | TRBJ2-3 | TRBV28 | TGTGCCAGCAGCCTCGGGGGGGCCGATACGCAGTATTTT | CASSLGGADTQYF
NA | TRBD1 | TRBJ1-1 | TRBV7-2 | TGTGCCAGCAGCTTAGTGGTGGGGACAGAGAACACTGAAGCTTTCTTT | CASSLVVGTENTEAFF
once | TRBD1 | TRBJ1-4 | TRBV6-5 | TGTGCCAGCAGTTACTCGTCCGGGACAGTGGGAAAACTGTTTTTT | CASSYSSGTVGKLFF
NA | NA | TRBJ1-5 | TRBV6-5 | TGTGCCAGCAGCTCTGACAGGTATAGCAATCAGCCCCAGCATTTT | CASSSDRYSNQPQHF
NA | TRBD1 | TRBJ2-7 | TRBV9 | TGTGCCAGCAGCCCACGGACAGGGGACTCCTACGAGCAGTACTTC | CASSPRTGDSYEQYF
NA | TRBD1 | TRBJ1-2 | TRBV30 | TGTGCCTGGAGGAGGGGGACAGTAGACTATGGCTACACCTTC | CAWRRGTVDYGYTF
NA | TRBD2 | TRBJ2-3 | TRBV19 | TGTGCCAGTGCCCCGATGGGAGGGAACACAGATACGCAGTATTTT | CASAPMGGNTDTQYF
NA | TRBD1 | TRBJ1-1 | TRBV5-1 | TGCGCCAGCAGCTTCCGGGACAGGGATACTGAAGCTTTCTTT | CASSFRDRDTEAFF